This T cell receptor beta chain was retrieved from a study of T cell responses to AZD1222 COVID-19 vaccine (dated by TCRdb to the early 2020s). Looking at the study overall: AZD1222 recipients with second doses at about 4 weeks or about 12 weeks were pooled, because spike-specific TCR depth and breadth did not differ between schedules. TCR sequencing was performed for more than 230 trial participants, of whom about 200 were given two doses of AZD1222 and around 25 were given two doses of MenACWY control vaccine. Trial participants were enrolled by age into 18-55, 56-69 and 70-plus year subgroups, with about 150, 28 and 57 TCR-sequenced participants respectively. Results the study describes overall, beyond this receptor: The whole spike protein was spanned by vaccine-associated CD4 TCRs, and dominant responses were seen in regions 160-218 and 743-854. The 56-69-year group was small, and its depth increase did not reach significance, likely because of low power. Because no day 14 peak-response samples were available, the repertoires could be characterized only after the peak T cell response. Most participants were white British and females outnumbered males, and the authors suggested that clonal diversity may have been underestimated. Spike-specific TCR breadth and depth rose significantly after two AZD1222 doses compared with day 0 and with MenACWY recipients. Only a handful of AZD1222 recipients were SARS-CoV-2 seropositive at baseline, limiting conclusions about previously exposed vaccinees. Reportedly, close to half of the unique spike-specific TCRs recognized epitopes lying outside the regions that are mutated in the B.1.351 and B.1.1.7 variants.

Reading the germline V gene (reference sequence) gives CDR1 SGHNT and CDR2 YYREEE. V has 4 bases trimmed and J has 1 base trimmed; junction bases matching no gene number 6. Including cysteine and phenylalanine, the CDR3 has 17 amino acids. The kept DNA is CDR3 alone, 51 bases in frame from the first base. The CDR3 regions of human TCRbeta chains were analyzed by immunosequencing. The original methods were these. Repertoire TCRs were checked for matches against a reference library of SARS-CoV-2-specific TCRs that had been generated using the MIRA antigen-specificity platform. Breadth was defined as the fraction of unique TCRs that were SARS-CoV-2-associated. Depth was defined as the fraction of total T cells that were SARS-CoV-2-associated. Using the MIRA data, each spike-specific TCR was assigned both to the spike region to which the TCR was reactive and to a CD4 or CD8 class. Log10-transformed breadth and depth values were compared by one-way ANOVA with Sidak's multiple comparisons tests. TCRdb carries this immuneACCESS record with in-frame sequences only. Its versions omit some clonotypes, under half of them owing to an unresolved V gene in the studies checked, with the rest unexplained. That table supplies the V and J calls and clone size; D and trimming were determined from the DNA. The table for this sample lists 150,000 to 200,000 clones; about 90% of them were counted only once. 7.7% of the sample belongs to the ten largest clones.

Interpreted using the paper, the time point label stands for: baseline before first vaccination. Vaccinee samples came from UK trials COV001 and COV002, including a single-blind randomized controlled phase 2/3 trial of AZD1222 (ChAdOx1 nCoV-19) in healthy adults. For TCRbeta chain sequencing, PBMC samples from trial participants were taken at day 0 and at day 28 after the second dose. A remark on this clone: Its antigen has not been determined. Base quality data are lacking; no much larger clone is found one base away.

This clonotype was obtained from an adult in good health. Sequencing was performed on peripheral blood, taken on day 0 of AZD1222 vaccination. The V gene is TRBV5-4 and the J gene is TRBJ1-3; the junction holds 12 bases that match TRBD1. The DNA is TGTGCCAGCAGCCGGGGGGGACAGGGGGCTTCTGGAAACACCATATATTTT. Its protein product is CASSRGGQGASGNTIYF. This CDR3, with the reference TRBV5-4 and TRBJ1-3 proteins standing in past its ends, gives the full variable domain ETGVTQSPTHLIKTRGQQVTLRCSSQSGHNTVSWYQQALGQGPQFIFQYYREEENGRGNFPPRFSGLQFPNYSSELNVNALELDDSALYLCASSRGGQGASGNTIYFGEGSWLTVV.